This T cell receptor (beta chain) originates from a study of OX40 agonist ivuxolimab in advanced cancers. Whole-study results and caveats: Compared with CD4+, CD8+ T cells on average had more expanded clones. Both CD4+ and CD8+ T cell populations in blood had undergone clonal expansion by week 6 at 0.1 to 3.0 mg/kg. Relatively little clonal expansion, among the lowest observed, appeared in partial responders at 0.1-3.0 mg/kg.

People who had autoimmune disease history or systemic immunosuppression were excluded. TCRdb's table, derived via immunoSEQ multiplex PCR, lists solely in-frame clones and lacks some. The sample comprises about 88,000 clones, about 85% of which are singletons, and less than 5% rests with the top ten. In the case of this clone: Antigen unknown.

Sequences were derived from CD4+ or CD8+ T cells sorted from blood, sampled in a trial of the OX40 agonist ivuxolimab. The clonotype was recovered from an adult with an advanced solid tumor such as melanoma, head and neck, liver or kidney cancer.

In DNA, the CDR3 is TGTGCCAGCAGCCAAGTGGCGGGAGGGCCGGGAGATACGCAGTATTTT. This sequence encodes CASSQVAGGPGDTQYF. The rearrangement uses TRBV14 and TRBJ2-3, with 9 bases that match TRBD2. CDR1 is SGHDN, CDR2 FVKESK, per germline. J gave up 5 bases and V 1 base, and 7 bases lay outside the gene matches. The CDR3 is made up of 16 amino acids.